This T cell receptor (beta chain) was sequenced for a study of cytomegalovirus exposure and HLA in healthy donors. Study-wide points: Clusters of TCRs from the first cohort tended to co-occur in the 120 or so validation repertoires (as a later analysis found).

The CDR3 consists of 15 residues. Between the trimmed V and J ends, which lost 0 bases and 6 bases, there was a span of 9 bases. Germline V gives CDR1 SGHTA, CDR2 FQGNSA. Concerning this clone itself: Its antigen is not known.

Assay used: immunoSEQ multiplex PCR; TCRdb lists only in-frame clones, some missing. The table shows about 75,000 clones, with 70% to 90% occurring only once. Sequenced material: PBMCs. The chain employs TRBV7-2 and TRBJ1-6; D perhaps matches TRBD1 (5 bases). This TCR came from a man aged 25-45 years in good health and CMV-seronegative. The CDR3 DNA is TGTGCCAGCAGCTTAGCCCCAGGGATTAATTCACCCCTCCACTTT. Its protein is CASSLAPGINSPLHF.